Each of the 16 T cell receptor beta chains below was sequenced from the same sample in a study of human T cells and chemical hapten exposure. Time point specified: patch test 3, about 24 weeks after DPC sensitization. Treatment noted: therapeutic diphenylcyclopropenone sensitization with weekly scalp DPC. TCRdb independently ran MiXCR on the RACE reads; one entry per CDR3 protein. The sample records about 160,000 distinct CDR3 sequences, roughly a quarter being singletons. The sample consisted of whole blood, taken in connection with sensitization to the hapten diphenylcyclopropenone (DPC). The receptors were gathered from a woman aged 18-29 years with alopecia areata. Some clones in this sample may be carry-over from other donors' samples.

J is TRBJ2-1 and V is TRBV20-1, with 11 bases matching TRBD2. V shed 6 bases and J 8 bases; nucleotides not matched to a gene: 6. The CDR3 runs to 13 residues. CDR1 is DFQATT and CDR2 is SNEGSKA in the germline V gene (reference sequence). As DNA, the CDR3 is TGCAGTGCGACGGGACTAGCGGCCCATGAGCAGTTCTTC. Amino acids: CSATGLAAHEQFF.

The rearrangement uses TRBV28 and TRBJ1-2, with TRBD1 matching 7 bases. The CDR3 covers 15 residues. Unmatched junction bases numbered 5, after V lost 4 bases and J lost 0 bases. CDR1 and CDR2 (germline): MDHEN, SYDVKM. In DNA, the CDR3 is TGTGCCAGCAGTTCACAGGGGATTCCTAACTATGGCTACACCTTC. This gives the protein CASSSQGIPNYGYTF.

This chain connects TRBV5-1 to TRBJ2-2; D may be TRBD2 (6 bases). The CDR3 runs to 16 residues. V was clipped by 6 bases and J by 6 bases, with 21 bases between them. Germline lookup yields CDR1 SGHRS and CDR2 YFSETQ. CDR3 DNA sequence: TGCGCCAGCAAGACGGGATCGTGGGGCGGGGCCGGGGAGCTGTTTTTT. Its protein product is CASKTGSWGGAGELFF.

The chain employs TRBV5-1 and TRBJ2-3; D call uncertain. Germline V CDR1 and CDR2: SGHRS, YFSETQ. V was pared by 5 bases and J by 2 bases, with 15 bases between. CDR3 length equals 15 residues. CDR3 loop: CASRGMARTTDTQYF. The CDR3, as DNA: TGCGCCAGCAGAGGAATGGCTAGAACCACAGATACGCAGTATTTT.

The table lists this clonotype with many counts. The genes are TRBV5-1 and TRBJ2-5, with D uncertain. Germline V gives CDR1 SGHRS, CDR2 YFSETQ. This CDR3 has 13 amino acids. Trimming removed 0 bases at V and 0 bases at J, with 3 bases between. The CDR3 is CASSLGYQETQYF. The CDR3 region has the DNA TGCGCCAGCAGCTTGGGGTACCAAGAGACCCAGTACTTC. The full variable domain, with the rest looked up from reference TRBV5-1 and TRBJ2-5, is KAGVTQTPRYLIKTRGQQVTLSCSPISGHRSVSWYQQTPGQGLQFLFEYFSETQRNKGNFPGRFSGRQFSNSRSEMNVSTLELGDSALYLCASSLGYQETQYFGPGTRLLVL.

The table lists this clonotype with a few counts. This chain uses TRBV12-3 or TRBV12-4 with TRBJ2-7; 7 bases are a match to TRBD2. V was pared by 5 bases and J by 1 base, with 8 bases of the junction left unmatched. The CDR3 has 15 residues. The CDR3 DNA reads TGTGCCAGCAGTGGCCTAGCGGACCTTTCCTACGAGCAGTACTTC. The encoded protein is CASSGLADLSYEQYF.

This clonotype was seen a few times. Here the CDR3 DNA reads TGTGCCAGCAGCTTACGGTTACAGGGTGCAGGGGAAGAGACCCAGTACTTC. The encoded protein is CASSLRLQGAGEETQYF. This chain joins TRBV11-2 and TRBJ2-5; perhaps TRBD1 as D (6 bases). The germline V gene has CDR1 SGHAT and CDR2 FQNNGV. The CDR3 is 17 residues long. Trimming shortened V by 2 bases and J by 3 bases, and 19 bases separated the two germline ends.

This clonotype was seen just once. A much larger clone sits a single nucleotide away, making a read error possible. The chain combines TRBV12-3 or TRBV12-4 with TRBJ1-4; a weak D match, TRBD1 (5 bases). The CDR3 loop spans 15 amino acids. In DNA form, the CDR3 reads TGTGCCAGCAACTCGAGGGGTTCAACTGATGAAAAACTGTTTTTT. Protein sequence: CASNSRGSTDEKLFF.

V usage is TRBV18 and J usage is TRBJ2-7; D is undetermined. Germline CDR1 is KGHSH and CDR2 is LQKENI. Trimming left V 6 bases short and J 5 bases short, with 11 bases between. The CDR3 has 12 amino acids. CDR3 coding DNA: TGTGCCAGCTCCCCAGGTGGCCACGAGCAGTACTTC. This gives the protein CASSPGGHEQYF.

This clonotype was recorded a few times. This chain joins TRBV4-3 and TRBJ2-5, with 12 bases fitting TRBD1. Germline V gene sequence: CDR1 LGHNA, CDR2 YSLEER. After removal of 4 bases from V and 5 bases from J, the junction contained 8 bases not matched to a gene. The CDR3 loop spans 16 amino acids. In DNA, the CDR3 is TGCGCCAGCAGCCCTTTCGGGGACAGGGGGCGTGAGACCCAGTACTTC. Translation gives CASSPFGDRGRETQYF.

This clonotype was seen more than once but under ten times. The V call is TRBV27, the J call TRBJ2-1; TRBD2 matches 9 bases. Germline CDR1 reads MNHEY; CDR2 reads SMNVEV (reference sequence). The CDR3 is made up of 14 amino acids. The J segment lost 7 bases and the V segment lost 8 bases, leaving 9 bases of the junction unmatched. DNA of the CDR3: TGTGCCAGCGGAGGGACTAGCTCGGGGAATGAGCAGTTCTTC. Encoded protein: CASGGTSSGNEQFF.

This clonotype occurred a few times. The chain combines TRBV6-2 or TRBV6-3 with TRBJ1-5, with D possibly TRBD1 on 6 matching bases. The germline V gene has CDR1 MNHEY and CDR2 SVGEGT. Trimming stripped 5 bases from V and 1 base from J, with 12 bases between. The CDR3 has 15 residues. The CDR3 coding sequence is TGTGCCAGCAGTCCTGGACAGATCAGCAATCAGCCCCAGCATTTT. Protein product: CASSPGQISNQPQHF.

In this sample, this clonotype turned up a few times. The chain employs TRBV4-3 and TRBJ2-1; 8 bases fit TRBD2. Per germline, CDR1 LGHNA and CDR2 YSLEER. The CDR3 runs to 15 residues. V shed 2 bases and J 7 bases; nucleotides not matched to a gene: 7. CDR3 amino acids: CASSQRVTSENEQFF. In DNA, the CDR3 is TGCGCCAGCAGCCAAAGGGTGACTAGCGAAAATGAGCAGTTCTTC.

The table lists this clonotype with a count of one. The rearrangement uses TRBV7-2 and TRBJ2-3; D remains ambiguous. This CDR3 comprises 12 residues. Germline CDR1 and CDR2: SGHTA and FQGNSA. Trimming stripped 5 bases from V and 2 bases from J, with 5 bases between. CDR3 amino acids: CTSSPFTDTQYF. The CDR3 nucleotides read TGTACCAGCAGCCCATTCACAGATACGCAGTATTTT.

The V and J genes are TRBV24-1 and TRBJ2-2; D call uncertain. This CDR3 region has 15 residues. The germline V gene encodes CDR1 KGHDR and CDR2 SFDVKD. Trimming removed 2 bases at V and 1 base at J, with 7 bases between. The CDR3 loop reads CATSDSPGNTGELFF. CDR3 DNA: TGTGCCACCAGTGATTCCCCAGGGAACACCGGGGAGCTGTTTTTT.

The chain has TRBV7-2 and TRBJ2-2; 7 bases align to TRBD2. The trim removed 2 bases at V and 0 bases at J, leaving 3 bases unmatched. CDR1 and CDR2 (germline): SGHTA, FQGNSA. This CDR3 spans 16 amino acids. The CDR3 DNA follows: TGTGCCAGCAGCTTAAGTGCGGGAGCGAACACCGGGGAGCTGTTTTTT. Its translation: CASSLSAGANTGELFF.